This record looks at one T cell receptor beta chain sequence and its context. The entry originates in a study of OX40 agonist ivuxolimab in advanced cancers. On the study more broadly: Treatment of patients was with ivuxolimab, an agonistic anti-OX40 (CD134) antibody. Hepatocellular carcinoma, melanoma, renal cell or head and neck cancer was diagnosed in the dose-escalation patients. A male proportion of 82.7% was recorded, with mean age roughly 62 years and range about 20 to 79.

The CDR3 is 14 residues long. Germline V gives CDR1 SGHNT, CDR2 YYREEE (reference sequence). Trimming removed 4 bases from V and 5 bases from J, with 12 bases in between. The method was immunoSEQ multiplex PCR; TCRdb's version includes in-frame clones alone and lacks a portion of them. The sample lists 65,000 to 90,000 clones; about 91% were seen once. The sample was CD4+ or CD8+ T cells sorted from blood, taken in a trial of the OX40 agonist ivuxolimab. This chain uses TRBV5-4 with TRBJ1-4; D ambiguous. This TCR derives from an adult with an advanced solid tumor such as melanoma, head and neck, liver or kidney cancer. CDR3 protein: CASSRASGNEKLFF. As DNA, the CDR3 is TGTGCCAGCAGCCGAGCGTCGGGAAATGAAAAACTGTTTTTT.